The 28 T cell receptor beta chains given below trace back to one sample, sequenced in a study of CD8 T cells in Susac syndrome. When the RNA was reverse transcribed, random hexamers were used with an input of about 0.5 to 1 ug. TCRdb used MiXCR to reprocess the immunoSEQ multiplex PCR reads, holding one entry per CDR3 protein. This repertoire shows about 160,000 distinct CDR3 sequences, roughly 95% found once; its top ten account for around 0.13%. Sample: CD4+ T cells from PBMCs. The receptors here all came from a human donor in good health.

The sample holds one count of this clonotype. The chain employs TRBV30 and TRBJ2-5, with D tentatively TRBD1 (5 bases). CDR1 is GTSNPN and CDR2 is SVGIG in the germline V gene (reference sequence). CDR3 length equals 12 residues. V lost 0 bases, J lost 5 bases, and 7 bases lay in between. CDR3 residues: CAWSVQEETQYF. The CDR3 coding sequence is TGTGCCTGGAGTGTACAGGAGGAGACCCAGTACTTC. Filled out from reference TRBV30 and TRBJ2-5, the complete variable domain reads SQTIHQWPATLVQPVGSPLSLECTVEGTSNPNLYWYRQAAGRGLQLLFYSVGIGQISSEVPQNLSASRPQDRQFILSSKKLLLSDSGFYLCAWSVQEETQYFGPGTRLLVL.

The chain carries TRBV19 and TRBJ2-2, with TRBD1 matching over 8 bases. The germline CDR1 and CDR2 sequences are LNHDA and SQIVND (reference sequence). This CDR3 has 14 residues. V gave up 7 bases and J gave up 5 bases; unmatched junction bases: 6. The CDR3 DNA reads TGTGCCAGTACTTCAGGGGGCAGGACCGGGGAGCTGTTTTTT. Amino acid sequence: CASTSGGRTGELFF. The complete variable domain, with remaining parts taken from reference TRBV19 and TRBJ2-2, reads DGGITQSPKYLFRKEGQNVTLSCEQNLNHDAMYWYRQDPGQGLRLIYYSQIVNDFQKGDIAEGYSVSREKKESFPLTVTSAQKNPTAFYLCASTSGGRTGELFFGEGSRLTVL.

This clonotype was observed once. The chain has TRBV29-1 and TRBJ2-3, with a tentative D call TRBD2 (6 bases). The CDR3 has 14 amino acids. Trimming shortened V by 7 bases and J by 2 bases, and 16 bases separated the two germline ends. Germline V gene lookup returns CDR1 SQVTM and CDR2 ANQGSEA. This chain's CDR3 is CSAEGLKNTDTQYF. DNA for the CDR3: TGCAGCGCTGAGGGACTTAAGAACACAGATACGCAGTATTTT.

Concerning this clonotype: An end of the junction differs from the germline gene, which may be a read error. The chain has TRBV15 and TRBJ2-3; TRBD1 matches 9 bases. Germline CDR1 LNHNV, CDR2 YYDKDF (reference sequence). CDR3 length equals 16 residues. The CDR3 spells CATSSGTTGGTDTQYF. In DNA form, the CDR3 reads TGTGCCACCAGCAGTGGGACCACAGGGGGCACTGATACGCAGTATTTT.

V is TRBV7-9 and J is TRBJ2-1; D perhaps matches TRBD2 (6 bases). This CDR3 spans 15 amino acids. CDR1 SEHNR and CDR2 FQNEAQ come from the germline V gene (reference sequence). Between the trimmed V and J ends, which lost 5 bases and 0 bases, there was a span of 11 bases. The CDR3 bases are TGTGCCAGCAGCCGCCTGACTAGCTCCTACAATGAGCAGTTCTTC. Protein sequence: CASSRLTSSYNEQFF. Variable domain in full (rest from reference TRBV7-9 and TRBJ2-1): DTGVSQNPRHKITKRGQNVTFRCDPISEHNRLYWYRQTLGQGPEFLTYFQNEAQLEKSRLLSDRFSAERPKGSFSTLEIQRTEQGDSAMYLCASSRLTSSYNEQFFGPGTRLTVL.

The chain couples TRBV7-2 to TRBJ2-5; D is undetermined. The CDR3 is made up of 11 amino acids. Trimming left V 3 bases short and J 8 bases short, with 7 bases between. Germline V lookup: CDR1 SGHTA, CDR2 FQGNSA. The chain's CDR3 is CASSFQNTQYF. CDR3 bases: TGTGCCAGCAGCTTTCAGAATACCCAGTACTTC.

This clonotype has just a few counts. The rearrangement links TRBV6-5 to TRBJ1-4; 10 positions match TRBD1. The CDR3 runs to 15 residues. J gave up 8 bases and V 3 bases, and 6 bases lay outside the gene matches. Per germline, CDR1 MNHEY and CDR2 SVGAGI. Here the CDR3 DNA reads TGTGCCAGCAGTTATCCCGGGACAGGGGCCGAAAAACTGTTTTTT. Its translation is CASSYPGTGAEKLFF.

This chain connects TRBV6-5 to TRBJ2-7; tentatively, D is TRBD2 (6 bases). The V gene lost 0 bases and the J gene lost 4 bases, with 13 bases spanning the gap. Germline lookup yields CDR1 MNHEY and CDR2 SVGAGI. The CDR3 runs to 15 residues. The CDR3 DNA sequence: TGTGCCAGCAGTTACTCGACGGGACTGGCATACGAGCAGTACTTC. Its protein is CASSYSTGLAYEQYF.

The DNA of the CDR3 is TGTGCCAGCAGGCCGGGGGGATACAATGAGCAGTTCTTC. Its translation is CASRPGGYNEQFF. V and J are TRBV12-3 or TRBV12-4 and TRBJ2-1; 7 bases align to TRBD2. The trim removed 6 bases at V and 4 bases at J, leaving 3 bases unmatched. CDR3 size: 13 residues.

The chain joins TRBV6-2 or TRBV6-3 to TRBJ1-5; 7 bases are shared with TRBD1. The CDR3 length is 16 residues. The ends lost 7 bases at V and 9 bases at J; junction bases unmatched: 18. Per the germline V gene, CDR1 is MNHEY and CDR2 is SVGEGT. The CDR3 sequence: CASTYRDSGRGSPQHF. The CDR3 coding sequence is TGTGCCAGCACCTACCGGGACAGCGGTCGAGGATCGCCCCAGCATTTT.

This clonotype appeared once. The chain employs TRBV29-1 and TRBJ2-1, with 9 bases that match TRBD1. V trimming: 3 bases; J trimming: 1 base; junction bases outside the gene matches: 4. This CDR3 comprises 15 residues. Germline CDR1 and CDR2: SQVTM and ANQGSEA. CDR3 region: CSVDRGQGSYNEQFF. DNA of the CDR3: TGCAGCGTTGACCGGGGACAGGGATCCTACAATGAGCAGTTCTTC.

The rearrangement joins TRBV3-1 to TRBJ2-4, with D unclear. This CDR3 region has 16 residues. V lost 1 base, J lost 0 bases, and 10 bases lay in between. Germline assignment: CDR1 LGHDT and CDR2 YNNKEL (reference sequence). The CDR3 loop is CASSQGGALAKNIQYF. CDR3 nucleotide sequence: TGTGCCAGCAGCCAAGGAGGAGCCCTAGCCAAAAACATTCAGTACTTC.

This chain joins TRBV7-8 and TRBJ2-7, with D possibly being TRBD2 (6 bases). Trimming stripped 2 bases from V and 3 bases from J, with 11 bases between. Germline lookup yields CDR1 SGHVS and CDR2 FQNEAQ. This CDR3 is built from 14 residues. The CDR3 loop is CASSLRDSYYEQYF. Here the CDR3 DNA reads TGTGCCAGCAGCTTACGGGACTCTTACTACGAGCAGTACTTC.

The rearrangement links TRBV4-1 to TRBJ1-3, with 7 nucleotides matching TRBD1. The germline V gene encodes CDR1 MGHRA and CDR2 YSYEKL. The V segment lost 1 base and the J segment 8 bases; nucleotides outside the gene matches: 11. The CDR3 sequence is 16 residues long. Here the CDR3 reads CASSQAPGQPSDTIYF. The CDR3, as DNA: TGCGCCAGCAGCCAAGCTCCGGGACAGCCTTCGGACACCATATATTTT.

The V and J genes are TRBV5-4 and TRBJ1-2; D unclear. V lost 4 bases and J lost 2, with 12 bases in between. The CDR3 totals 14 residues. From germline, CDR1 is SGHNT and CDR2 YYREEE (reference sequence). CDR3 coding DNA: TGTGCCAGCAGCGCCTCCAGGAGAAACTATGGCTACACCTTC. This sequence encodes CASSASRRNYGYTF.

This clonotype has a single count. The chain carries TRBV5-6 and TRBJ2-1, with a possible D match to TRBD2 (6 bases). Germline V gene sequence: CDR1 SGHDT, CDR2 YYEEEE. This CDR3 is 12 amino acids long. Trimming took off 0 bases at V and 14 bases at J, with 12 bases between the two ends. The chain's CDR3 is CASSLVEGGEFF. CDR3 in DNA: TGTGCCAGCAGCTTGGTGGAGGGCGGGGAGTTCTTC.

The J gene is TRBJ2-5, the V gene TRBV29-1; 9 positions match TRBD1. The trim removed 6 bases at V and 4 bases at J, leaving 9 bases unmatched. The CDR3 is made up of 14 amino acids. Germline CDR1 is SQVTM and CDR2 is ANQGSEA. CDR3 nucleotides: TGCAGCGTGAGGGACAGGGCGAAGTCAGAGACCCAGTACTTC. Encoded protein: CSVRDRAKSETQYF.

A note on this clonotype: A junction end diverges from the germline sequence, so it may reflect a read error. The chain has TRBV30 and TRBJ2-7; D call uncertain. Germline values: CDR1 GTSNPN, CDR2 SVGIG (reference sequence). This CDR3 region has 12 residues. The CDR3 DNA is TGTGCCTGGAGTAGTCTCTCCCACGAGCAGTACTTC. Encoded protein: CAWSSLSHEQYF.

CDR3 in DNA: TGTGCCAGCTCACCTCTCCGGGTGTTTATGGGGAACACTGAAGCTTTCTTT. Protein product: CASSPLRVFMGNTEAFF. This chain connects TRBV18 to TRBJ1-1; D gene unclear. This CDR3 is built from 17 residues. With 3 bases removed from V and 1 base from J, the gap between germline ends came to 18 bases. Germline CDR1 is KGHSH and CDR2 is LQKENI. Looking up the rest from reference TRBV18 and TRBJ1-1 gives the full variable domain: NAGVMQNPRHLVRRRGQEARLRCSPMKGHSHVYWYRQLPEEGLKFMVYLQKENIIDESGMPKERFSAEFPKEGPSILRIQQVVRGDSAAYFCASSPLRVFMGNTEAFFGQGTRLTVV.

The J gene is TRBJ2-7, the V gene TRBV20-1, with TRBD2 matching over 11 bases. V gave up 6 bases and J gave up 3 bases; unmatched junction bases: 4. The CDR3 covers 13 residues. The germline gives CDR1 DFQATT, CDR2 SNEGSKA (reference sequence). CDR3 sequence reads: CSAPLAGVYEQYF. CDR3 nucleotide sequence: TGCAGTGCCCCACTAGCGGGGGTCTACGAGCAGTACTTC.

V gene TRBV6-5 combines with J gene TRBJ1-2; 8 bases match TRBD1. V was clipped by 7 bases and J by 5 bases; unmatched bases: 12. This CDR3 region has 15 residues. The germline CDR1 and CDR2 sequences are MNHEY and SVGAGI. The CDR3 region has the DNA TGTGCCAGCATCACTACCCAGGGGGCGGGGTATGGCTACACCTTC. Translating it yields CASITTQGAGYGYTF.

The rearrangement joins TRBV5-1 to TRBJ1-2; D is unclear. The CDR3 has 12 amino acids. Trimming pared 4 bases from V and 6 bases from J, leaving 10 bases between. Germline CDR1 is SGHRS and CDR2 is YFSETQ. CDR3 region: CASSITADGYTF. CDR3 coding DNA: TGCGCCAGCAGCATTACAGCGGATGGCTACACCTTC.

The CDR3 DNA sequence: TGTGCCAGCAGTTACCACACAGGGACAGGGGCAATTTATTCACCCCTCCACTTT. This codes for CASSYHTGTGAIYSPLHF. The genes are TRBV6-5 and TRBJ1-6; 10 bases are shared with TRBD1. This CDR3 contains 18 residues. Per the germline V gene, CDR1 is MNHEY and CDR2 is SVGAGI. J lost 8 bases, V lost 2 bases, and 12 bases had no gene match.

The chain combines TRBV7-2 with TRBJ1-2; the D is unclear. This CDR3 region has 12 residues. Germline V lookup: CDR1 SGHTA, CDR2 FQGNSA. Trimming removed 6 bases from V and 7 bases from J, with 12 bases in between. CDR3 sequence: CASSYTLFGYTF. Written as DNA, the CDR3 is TGTGCCAGCAGTTATACTCTGTTTGGCTACACCTTC.

CDR3 coding DNA: TGTGCCAGCAGCCAAGATCACGACAGCGGAGACATTCAGTACTTC. It is translated as CASSQDHDSGDIQYF. The rearrangement uses TRBV4-2 and TRBJ2-4, with D possibly called TRBD1 or TRBD2 (5 bases each). The V and J ends lost 0 bases and 8 bases respectively, with 14 bases between them. From germline, CDR1 is LGHNA and CDR2 YNFKEQ. This CDR3 has 15 residues.

This chain joins TRBV14 and TRBJ1-3; maybe TRBD1 (6 bases). The CDR3 has 17 residues. V was pared by 4 bases and J by 0 bases, with 16 bases between. Germline V gene lookup returns CDR1 SGHDN and CDR2 FVKESK. The CDR3 region is CASSRYPGQNSGNTIYF. CDR3 sequence (DNA): TGTGCCAGCAGCCGCTACCCCGGACAGAACTCTGGAAACACCATATATTTT.

This clonotype was detected only once. The chain combines TRBV5-1 with TRBJ1-1, with TRBD1 matching 10 bases. J was trimmed by 12 bases and V by 2 bases; bases with no gene match: 4. The CDR3 consists of 12 residues. CDR1 SGHRS and CDR2 YFSETQ come from the germline V gene. CDR3 DNA: TGCGCCAGCAGCTTAGACAGGGGGCGGTCTTTCTTT. Residues: CASSLDRGRSFF. The full variable domain, its missing parts supplied by reference TRBV5-1 and TRBJ1-1, is KAGVTQTPRYLIKTRGQQVTLSCSPISGHRSVSWYQQTPGQGLQFLFEYFSETQRNKGNFPGRFSGRQFSNSRSEMNVSTLELGDSALYLCASSLDRGRSFFGQGTRLTVV.

V is TRBV5-4 and J is TRBJ2-5; TRBD1 agrees at 8 bases. Per germline, CDR1 SGHNT and CDR2 YYREEE (reference sequence). V lost 4 bases and J lost 5; bases outside the gene matches: 7. There are 14 residues in the CDR3. The CDR3 DNA sequence: TGTGCCAGCAGCGATAGAACAGGGGGTGAGACCCAGTACTTC. It encodes CASSDRTGGETQYF.